This T cell receptor beta chain originates from a study of CD8+CD57+ T cells in acquired aplastic anemia. Study-level information: Sorted CD4+ and CD8+ cell DNA averaged roughly 3.2 ug. Study results and limitations: Patients and controls turned out to have 25 to 30 CD8+ CDR3 sequences in common. Patients and healthy controls showed no significant CD8+ Simpson's diversity difference.

Trimming took 0 bases from V and 3 from J; bases not matched to a gene: 6. Germline CDR1 reads SGDLS; CDR2 reads YYNGEE. This CDR3 has 15 amino acids. TCR beta VDJ and CDR3 profiles were obtained from a genomic DNA template. TCRdb reprocessed the reads via MiXCR and lists one record per CDR3 protein. The sample comprises about 250,000 distinct CDR3 sequences, 40% to 50% of which are singletons, and 7.8% rests with the top ten. All patients picked for sequencing had shown, by flow cytometry, an expansion of CD8+CD57+ cells. A severe acquired aplastic anemia diagnosis applied to all patients. Details on this clonotype: The antigen is unknown.

V usage is TRBV9 and J usage is TRBJ2-7, with TRBD1 identical over 7 bases. Sequencing was done on a sample of sorted CD4+, CD8+, or CD8+CD57+ T cells (not recorded which) from PBMCs. The receptor comes from a human donor with aplastic anemia. Here the CDR3 reads CASSVAPQGDYEQYF. For the CDR3, the DNA is TGTGCCAGCAGCGTAGCGCCGCAGGGGGACTACGAGCAGTACTTC.